The entry below describes one T cell receptor beta chain. How the authors handled the data: Amplification from reference gene primers served as the basis for estimated nucleated cell counts. Data came from immunoSEQ multiplex PCR; TCRdb stores just in-frame clones and leaves some out. The V and J calls and clone size are taken from that table; D and trimming were inferred from the DNA. The table has under 300,000 clones, 70% to 85% seen once. Patients at the Seattle site were enrolled during active infection and followed longitudinally. This specimen comes from a study of blood T cell repertoires in COVID-19. Study at large: In each case, the material was cDNA or gDNA derived from T cells, B-cell-depleted T cells, or PBMCs.

The germline CDR1 and CDR2 sequences are MGHRA and YSYEKL. The CDR3 extends over 16 amino acids. Trimming at V came to 2 bases and at J to 5 bases, leaving 8 bases not matched to a gene. The sequenced sample consisted of peripheral blood. The sequence was obtained from a human donor with COVID-19, enrolled during active disease. The donor label of this sample is uncertain. This rearrangement joins TRBV4-1 to TRBJ2-1; 8 bases match TRBD2. The CDR3 DNA follows: TGCGCCAGCAGCCAATCCGGACTAGCCCCTAACAATGAGCAGTTCTTC. It is translated as CASSQSGLAPNNEQFF.